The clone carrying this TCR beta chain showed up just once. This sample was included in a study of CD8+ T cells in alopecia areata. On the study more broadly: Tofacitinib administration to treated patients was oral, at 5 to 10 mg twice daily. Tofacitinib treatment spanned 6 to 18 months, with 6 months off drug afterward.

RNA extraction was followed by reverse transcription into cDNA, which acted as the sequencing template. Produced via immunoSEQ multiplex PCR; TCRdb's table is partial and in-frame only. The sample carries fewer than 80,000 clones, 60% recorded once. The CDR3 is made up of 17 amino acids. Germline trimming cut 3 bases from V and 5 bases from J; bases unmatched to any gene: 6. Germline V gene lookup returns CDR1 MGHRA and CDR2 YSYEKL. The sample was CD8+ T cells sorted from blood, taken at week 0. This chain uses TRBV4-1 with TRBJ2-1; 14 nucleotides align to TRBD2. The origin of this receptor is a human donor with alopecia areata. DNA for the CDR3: TGCGCCAGCAGCCAGCAACCGGGACTAGCGGGGGACAATGAGCAGTTCTTC. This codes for CASSQQPGLAGDNEQFF.